This T cell receptor (beta chain) was sequenced in a study of blood T cell repertoires in COVID-19. The overall study: The United States, Italy and Spain were the sources of the acute and convalescent COVID-19 samples.

The CDR3 spans 14 residues. CDR1 SGHTA and CDR2 FQGNSA come from the germline V gene. V lost 0 bases, J lost 0 bases, and 4 bases lay in between. Original handling: Estimates of nucleated cell counts were drawn from the amplification of reference gene primers. Only in-frame clones appear in the TCRdb table, and some are missing; sequencing was by immunoSEQ multiplex PCR. V, J and clone size are taken as reported in that table, and D and trimming were inferred from the DNA itself. The sample lists 150,000 to 200,000 clones; roughly 88% were seen once. The sequencing input was peripheral blood. This receptor was identified in a man between 18 and 29 years old with acute or convalescent COVID-19. The chain couples TRBV7-2 to TRBJ2-3; no definite D call. The CDR3 is CASSLATSTDTQYF. For the CDR3, the DNA is TGTGCCAGCAGCTTAGCGACTAGCACAGATACGCAGTATTTT.